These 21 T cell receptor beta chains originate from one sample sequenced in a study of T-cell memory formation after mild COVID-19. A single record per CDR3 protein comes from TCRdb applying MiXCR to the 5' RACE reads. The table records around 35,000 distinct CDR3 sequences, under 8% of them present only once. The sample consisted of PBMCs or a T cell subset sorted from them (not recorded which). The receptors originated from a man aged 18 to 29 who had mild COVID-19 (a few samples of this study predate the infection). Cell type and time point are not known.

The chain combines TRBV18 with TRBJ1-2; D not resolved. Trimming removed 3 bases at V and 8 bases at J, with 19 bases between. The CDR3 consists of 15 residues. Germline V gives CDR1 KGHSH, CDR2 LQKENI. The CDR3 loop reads CASSPQDQKLGGYTF. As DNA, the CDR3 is TGTGCCAGCTCACCTCAGGACCAGAAACTGGGAGGCTACACCTTC.

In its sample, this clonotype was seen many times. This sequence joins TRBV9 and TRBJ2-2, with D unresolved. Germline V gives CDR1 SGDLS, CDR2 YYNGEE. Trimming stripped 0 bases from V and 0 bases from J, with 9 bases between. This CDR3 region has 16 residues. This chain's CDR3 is CASSVGEQPNTGELFF. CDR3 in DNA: TGTGCCAGCAGCGTAGGGGAACAGCCGAACACCGGGGAGCTGTTTTTT.

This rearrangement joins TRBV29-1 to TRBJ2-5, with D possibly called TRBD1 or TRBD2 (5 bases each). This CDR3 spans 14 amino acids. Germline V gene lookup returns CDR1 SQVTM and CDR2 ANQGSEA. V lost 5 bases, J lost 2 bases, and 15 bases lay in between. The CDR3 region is CSVPEGQGQETQYF. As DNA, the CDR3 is TGCAGCGTTCCAGAGGGGCAGGGACAAGAGACCCAGTACTTC.

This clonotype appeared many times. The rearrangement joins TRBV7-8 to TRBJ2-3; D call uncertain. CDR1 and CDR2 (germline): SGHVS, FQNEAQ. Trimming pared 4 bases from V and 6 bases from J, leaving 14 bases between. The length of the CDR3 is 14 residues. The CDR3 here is CASSYRIARDTQYF. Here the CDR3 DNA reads TGTGCCAGCAGCTACCGGATCGCCCGGGATACGCAGTATTTT.

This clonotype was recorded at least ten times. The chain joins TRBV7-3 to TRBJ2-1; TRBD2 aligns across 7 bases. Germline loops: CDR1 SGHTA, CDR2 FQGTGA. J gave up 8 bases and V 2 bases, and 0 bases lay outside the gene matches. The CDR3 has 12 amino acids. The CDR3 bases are TGTGCCAGCAGCTTAGGGGGGGATGAGCAGTTCTTC. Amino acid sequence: CASSLGGDEQFF.

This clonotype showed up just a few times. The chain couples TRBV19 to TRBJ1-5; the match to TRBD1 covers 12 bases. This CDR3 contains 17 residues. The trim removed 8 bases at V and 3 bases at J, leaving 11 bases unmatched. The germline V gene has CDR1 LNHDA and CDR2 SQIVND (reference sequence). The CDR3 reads CASASGTGGLVNQPQHF. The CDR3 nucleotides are TGTGCCAGTGCCTCCGGGACAGGGGGCCTCGTCAATCAGCCCCAGCATTTT. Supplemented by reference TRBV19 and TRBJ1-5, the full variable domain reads DGGITQSPKYLFRKEGQNVTLSCEQNLNHDAMYWYRQDPGQGLRLIYYSQIVNDFQKGDIAEGYSVSREKKESFPLTVTSAQKNPTAFYLCASASGTGGLVNQPQHFGDGTRLSIL.

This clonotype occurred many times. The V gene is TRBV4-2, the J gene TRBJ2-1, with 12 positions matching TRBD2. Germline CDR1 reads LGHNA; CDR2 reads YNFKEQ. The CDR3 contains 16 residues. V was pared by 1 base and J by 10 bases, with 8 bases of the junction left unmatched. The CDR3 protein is CASSQAGTSGWLEQFF. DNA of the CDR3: TGTGCCAGCAGCCAAGCCGGGACTAGCGGGTGGTTGGAGCAGTTCTTC.

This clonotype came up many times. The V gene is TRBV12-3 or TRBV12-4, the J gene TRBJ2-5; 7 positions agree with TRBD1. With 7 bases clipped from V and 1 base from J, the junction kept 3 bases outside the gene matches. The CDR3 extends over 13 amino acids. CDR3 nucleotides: TGTGCCAGCATCAGGACAGGCCAAGAGACCCAGTACTTC. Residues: CASIRTGQETQYF.

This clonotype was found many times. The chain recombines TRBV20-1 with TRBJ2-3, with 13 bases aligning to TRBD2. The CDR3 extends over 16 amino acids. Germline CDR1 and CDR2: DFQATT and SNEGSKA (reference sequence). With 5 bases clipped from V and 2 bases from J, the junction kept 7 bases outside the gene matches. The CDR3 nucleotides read TGCAGTGCTCCCAGGACTAGCGGGGGATACACAGATACGCAGTATTTT. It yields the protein CSAPRTSGGYTDTQYF.

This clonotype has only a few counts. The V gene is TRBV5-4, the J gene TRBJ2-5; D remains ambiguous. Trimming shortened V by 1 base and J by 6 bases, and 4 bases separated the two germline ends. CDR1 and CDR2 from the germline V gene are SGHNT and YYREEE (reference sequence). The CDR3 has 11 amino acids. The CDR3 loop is CASSLYQTQYF. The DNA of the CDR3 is TGTGCCAGCAGCTTGTACCAGACCCAGTACTTC.

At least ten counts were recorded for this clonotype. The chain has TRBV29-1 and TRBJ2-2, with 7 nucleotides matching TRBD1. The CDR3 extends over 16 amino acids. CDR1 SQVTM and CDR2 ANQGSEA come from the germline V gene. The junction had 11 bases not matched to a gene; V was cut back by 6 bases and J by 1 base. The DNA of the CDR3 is TGCAGCGTCCGAGCCGTACGACAGGGGAACACCGGGGAGCTGTTTTTT. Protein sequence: CSVRAVRQGNTGELFF.

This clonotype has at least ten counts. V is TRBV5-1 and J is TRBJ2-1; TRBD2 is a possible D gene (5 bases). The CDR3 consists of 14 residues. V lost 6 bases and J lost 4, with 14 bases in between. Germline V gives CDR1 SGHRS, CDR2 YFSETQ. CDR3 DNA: TGCGCCAGCAAACGGGGAGACACTTACAATGAGCAGTTCTTC. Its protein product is CASKRGDTYNEQFF. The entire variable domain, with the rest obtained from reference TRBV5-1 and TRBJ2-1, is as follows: KAGVTQTPRYLIKTRGQQVTLSCSPISGHRSVSWYQQTPGQGLQFLFEYFSETQRNKGNFPGRFSGRQFSNSRSEMNVSTLELGDSALYLCASKRGDTYNEQFFGPGTRLTVL.

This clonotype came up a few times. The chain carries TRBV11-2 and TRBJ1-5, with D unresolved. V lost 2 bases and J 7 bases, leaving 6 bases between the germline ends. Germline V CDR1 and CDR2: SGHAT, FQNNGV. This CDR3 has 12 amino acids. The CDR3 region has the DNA TGTGCCAGCAGCTTATGGGGACAGCCCCAGCATTTT. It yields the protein CASSLWGQPQHF. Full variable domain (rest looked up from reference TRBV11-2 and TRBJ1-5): EAGVAQSPRYKIIEKRQSVAFWCNPISGHATLYWYQQILGQGPKLLIQFQNNGVVDDSQLPKDRFSAERLKGVDSTLKIQPAKLEDSAVYLCASSLWGQPQHFGDGTRLSIL.

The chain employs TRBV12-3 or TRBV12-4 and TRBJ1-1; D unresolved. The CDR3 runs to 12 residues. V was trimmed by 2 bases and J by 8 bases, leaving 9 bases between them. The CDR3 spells CASSLRAEEAFF. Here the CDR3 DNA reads TGTGCCAGCAGTTTACGAGCAGAAGAAGCTTTCTTT.

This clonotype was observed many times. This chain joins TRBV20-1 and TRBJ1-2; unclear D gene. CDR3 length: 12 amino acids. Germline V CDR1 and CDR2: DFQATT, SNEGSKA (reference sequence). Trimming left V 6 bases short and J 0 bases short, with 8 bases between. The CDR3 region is CSAEASNYGYTF. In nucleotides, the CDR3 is TGCAGTGCCGAGGCATCTAACTATGGCTACACCTTC.

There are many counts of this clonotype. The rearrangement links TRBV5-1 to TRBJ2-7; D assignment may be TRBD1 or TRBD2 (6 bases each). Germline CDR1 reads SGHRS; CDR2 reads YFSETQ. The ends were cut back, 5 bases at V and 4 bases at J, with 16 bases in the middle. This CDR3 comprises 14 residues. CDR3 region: CASRMVPGAYEQYF. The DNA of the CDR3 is TGCGCCAGCAGAATGGTCCCGGGGGCTTACGAGCAGTACTTC. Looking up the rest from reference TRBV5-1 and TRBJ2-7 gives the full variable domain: KAGVTQTPRYLIKTRGQQVTLSCSPISGHRSVSWYQQTPGQGLQFLFEYFSETQRNKGNFPGRFSGRQFSNSRSEMNVSTLELGDSALYLCASRMVPGAYEQYFGPGTRLTVT.

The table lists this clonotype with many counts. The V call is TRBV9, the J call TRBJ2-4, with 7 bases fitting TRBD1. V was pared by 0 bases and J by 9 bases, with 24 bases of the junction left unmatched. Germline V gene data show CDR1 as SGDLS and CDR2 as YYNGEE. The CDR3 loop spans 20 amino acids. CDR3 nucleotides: TGTGCCAGCAGCGTAGCATCACCGCACTACATTGGGACAGCCGTGAGCATTCAGTACTTC. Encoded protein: CASSVASPHYIGTAVSIQYF.

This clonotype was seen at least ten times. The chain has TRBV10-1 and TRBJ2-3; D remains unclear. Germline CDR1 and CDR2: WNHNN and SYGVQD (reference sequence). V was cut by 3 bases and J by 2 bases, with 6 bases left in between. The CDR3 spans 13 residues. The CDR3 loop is CASSEGATDTQYF. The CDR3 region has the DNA TGCGCCAGCAGTGAAGGAGCCACAGATACGCAGTATTTT.

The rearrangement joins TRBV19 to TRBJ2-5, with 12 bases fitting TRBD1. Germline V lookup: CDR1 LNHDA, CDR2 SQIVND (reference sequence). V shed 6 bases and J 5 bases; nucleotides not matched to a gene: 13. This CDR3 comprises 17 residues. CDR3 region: CASRRNSGQGAGETQYF. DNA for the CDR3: TGTGCCAGTAGACGGAACTCGGGACAGGGGGCAGGGGAGACCCAGTACTTC.

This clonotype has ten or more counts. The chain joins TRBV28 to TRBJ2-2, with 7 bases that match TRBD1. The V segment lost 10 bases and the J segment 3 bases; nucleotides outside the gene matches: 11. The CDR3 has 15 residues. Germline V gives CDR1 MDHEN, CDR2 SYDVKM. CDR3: CATLPGDRDTGELFF. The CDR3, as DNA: TGTGCCACCCTTCCCGGTGACAGGGACACCGGGGAGCTGTTTTTT.

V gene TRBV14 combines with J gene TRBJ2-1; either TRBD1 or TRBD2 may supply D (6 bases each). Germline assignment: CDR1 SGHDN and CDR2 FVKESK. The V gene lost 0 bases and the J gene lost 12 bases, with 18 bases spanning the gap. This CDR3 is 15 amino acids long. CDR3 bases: TGTGCCAGCAGCCAAGATCTCCGAGGGGGGTTAGGGCAGTTCTTC. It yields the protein CASSQDLRGGLGQFF.